This T cell receptor (beta chain) came from a study of CD8+ T cells in alopecia areata. On the study more broadly: Patients in the treated group were given tofacitinib by mouth, 5 to 10 mg twice a day.

Regarding this clone: Its target is not known.

Sample treatment: oral pan-JAK inhibitor, 5-10 mg twice daily. The V end lost 5 bases, the J end lost 10 bases, and 15 bases lay between the germline ends. CDR3 length equals 12 residues. Germline CDR1 is GTSNPN and CDR2 is SVGIG (reference sequence). Study results and limitations: More clonal than normal scalp was lesional scalp, particularly alopecia totalis/universalis.

RNA extraction and reverse transcription yielded cDNA as sequencing template. Clones were read by immunoSEQ multiplex PCR, and TCRdb kept only the in-frame ones, dropping some. The data contain 95,000 to 100,000 clones, approximately 63% of them seen just once; the ten biggest clones take up less than 20%. The J gene is TRBJ2-4, the V gene TRBV30, with D perhaps given as TRBD1 or TRBD2 (5 bases each). The source is a human donor with alopecia areata. Sequences were derived from CD8+ T cells sorted from blood, sampled between weeks 55 and 70, from a patient treated with tofacitinib. The CDR3 DNA sequence: TGTGCCTGGGCTGGGGGAGACGGGATTCAGTACTTC. Translated: CAWAGGDGIQYF.